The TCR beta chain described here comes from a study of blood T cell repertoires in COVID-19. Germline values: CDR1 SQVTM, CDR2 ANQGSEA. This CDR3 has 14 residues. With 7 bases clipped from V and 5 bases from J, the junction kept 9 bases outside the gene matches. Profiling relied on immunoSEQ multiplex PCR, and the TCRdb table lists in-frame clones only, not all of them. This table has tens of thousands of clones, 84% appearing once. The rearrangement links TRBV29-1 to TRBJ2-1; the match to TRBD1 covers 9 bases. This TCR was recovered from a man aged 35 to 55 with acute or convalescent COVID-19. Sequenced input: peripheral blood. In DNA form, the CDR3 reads TGCAGCGGACAACAGGGGGCTGCAGACAATGAGCAGTTCTTC. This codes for CSGQQGAADNEQFF.